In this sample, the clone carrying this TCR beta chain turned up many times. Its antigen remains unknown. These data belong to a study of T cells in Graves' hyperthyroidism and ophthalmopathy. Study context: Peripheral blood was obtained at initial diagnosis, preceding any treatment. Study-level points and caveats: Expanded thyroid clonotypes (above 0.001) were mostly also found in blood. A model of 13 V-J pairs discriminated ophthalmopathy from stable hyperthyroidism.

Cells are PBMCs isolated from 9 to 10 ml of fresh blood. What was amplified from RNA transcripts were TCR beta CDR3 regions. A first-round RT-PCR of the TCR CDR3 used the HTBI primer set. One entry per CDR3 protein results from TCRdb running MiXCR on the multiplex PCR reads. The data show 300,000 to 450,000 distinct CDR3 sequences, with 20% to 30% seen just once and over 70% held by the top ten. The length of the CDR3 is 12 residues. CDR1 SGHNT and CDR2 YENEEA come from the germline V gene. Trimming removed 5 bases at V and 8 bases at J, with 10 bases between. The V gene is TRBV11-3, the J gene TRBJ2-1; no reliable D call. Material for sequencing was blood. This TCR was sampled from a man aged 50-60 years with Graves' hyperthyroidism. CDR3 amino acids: CASSPPGYEQFF. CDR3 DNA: TGTGCCAGCAGCCCGCCGGGTTATGAGCAGTTCTTC.